This record looks at one T cell receptor (beta chain) sequence and its context. V lost 0 bases and J lost 3; bases outside the gene matches: 7. CDR3 length equals 16 residues. The germline CDR1 and CDR2 sequences are LNHDA and SQIVND (reference sequence). Sequenced by immunoSEQ multiplex PCR; TCRdb stores in-frame clones only, minus some. The data show about 260,000 clones, with around nine tenths seen just once and roughly 8% held by the top ten. The data belong to a study of blood T cell repertoires in COVID-19. The J gene is TRBJ2-7, the V gene TRBV19; TRBD2 aligns across 8 bases. The sequenced material came from peripheral blood. The sequence was collected from a man aged 40-50 years with active or convalescent COVID-19. The DNA of the CDR3 is TGTGCCAGTAGTATAGATCACGGAACTAGCGGCTACGAGCAGTACTTC. Amino acids: CASSIDHGTSGYEQYF.